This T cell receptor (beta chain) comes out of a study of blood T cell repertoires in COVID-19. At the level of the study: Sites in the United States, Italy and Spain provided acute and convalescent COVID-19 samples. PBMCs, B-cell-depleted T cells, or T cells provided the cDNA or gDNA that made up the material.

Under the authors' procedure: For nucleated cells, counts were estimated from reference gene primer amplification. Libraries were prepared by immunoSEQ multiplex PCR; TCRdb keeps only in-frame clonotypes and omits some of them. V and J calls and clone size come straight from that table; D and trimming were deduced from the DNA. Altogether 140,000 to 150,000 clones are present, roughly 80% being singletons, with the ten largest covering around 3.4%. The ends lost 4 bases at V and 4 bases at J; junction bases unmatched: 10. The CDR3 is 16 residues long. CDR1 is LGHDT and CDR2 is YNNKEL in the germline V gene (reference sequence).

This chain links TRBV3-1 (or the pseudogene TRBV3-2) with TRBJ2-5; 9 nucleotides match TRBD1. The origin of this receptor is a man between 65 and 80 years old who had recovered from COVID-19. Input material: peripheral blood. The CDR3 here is CASSPWTGVVSETQYF. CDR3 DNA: TGTGCCAGCAGCCCATGGACAGGGGTGGTTTCAGAGACCCAGTACTTC.